This T cell receptor (beta chain) was sequenced for a study of cytotoxic CD8 clonotypes in ibrutinib-treated CLL. Study-level results: Under treatment, the uncommon public clonotypes either contracted or remained stable. Clonality went up at ibrutinib response and then declined back toward baseline at progression.

Germline CDR1 is SGHRS and CDR2 is YFSETQ. Trimming removed 4 bases from V and 1 base from J, with 26 bases in between. The CDR3 is 19 residues long. Notes on this clone: What it recognizes is unknown.

Target depth was 1 in 200,000 to 1 in 1 million T cells, about 10x per clonotype. The repertoire was sequenced with immunoSEQ multiplex PCR; TCRdb's copy has only in-frame clones and lacks some. Found here are 110,000 to 150,000 clones, roughly 76% of them singletons; the top ten hold around 4.9%. The chain links TRBV5-1 to TRBJ1-1; possible D gene TRBD1, 6 bases. The TCR comes from a human donor with chronic lymphocytic leukemia. Source: PBMCs, taken after 24 months of ibrutinib treatment. For the CDR3, the DNA is TGCGCCAGCAGCCCCCGGTGGGTTGCTGGGGGCGGGGGGAACACTGAAGCTTTCTTT. Its protein is CASSPRWVAGGGGNTEAFF.